This T cell receptor (beta chain) was recorded in a study of blood T cell repertoires in COVID-19 (dated by TCRdb to the early 2020s). Study-level background: Collaborator samples came from the United States, Italy and Spain and covered acute and convalescent phases of COVID-19. The material from the prospective study consisted of cDNA or gDNA derived from T cells, B-cell-depleted T cells, or PBMCs. The dataset comprised deeply sampled blood TCRbeta repertoires from subjects exposed to, actively infected with, or recovered from COVID-19. The repertoires were released in a freely available public database meant as a resource for research on the immune response to SARS-CoV-2. Samples were obtained from the ongoing ImmuneRACE study (first 160 participants) and from over 1,000 subjects provided by 6 global collaborators. The sample metadata nearly always contained a de-identified subject ID, COVID-19 status, age in years and sex. Where available, HLA class I and class II types were obtained from metadata supplied by the sample provider rather than from assay-based typing. The paper as a whole reports these results and caveats: Clinical and demographic metadata were provided uncurated, with the amount varying by source and participant.

The immunoSEQ Assay, a bias-controlled multiplex PCR, was used to amplify TCRbeta CDR3 regions from genomic DNA. The authors' pipeline ran thus. Within the assay, amplification of reference gene primers was used to estimate how many nucleated cells each sample contained. To quantify the absolute abundance of each unique TCRbeta CDR3 rearrangement, sequence reads were collapsed and filtered. For each sample, productive Simpson clonality was calculated as the square root of Simpson's diversity index over productive rearrangements. Here the immuneACCESS table is served through TCRdb, limited to in-frame sequences with V and J called. Missing clones are a known gap in these copies; in checked studies unresolved V genes cover under half, and the rest lacks a known reason. Clone size and the V and J calls come from that table; the DNA yielded D and trimming. The sample table lists about 400,000 clones, roughly 90% of them with a count of one. 0.95% to 1.5% of the sample goes to the ten largest clones.

The CDR3 covers 14 residues, taking in both the cysteine and the phenylalanine. Only the CDR3 DNA stays, 42 bases, in frame from base 1. The germline V end is reduced by 4 bases and the J end by 0 bases; junction bases left unmatched: 3. The CDR1 and CDR2 encoded by the germline V gene (reference sequence) are LNHDA and SQIVND. Details on this clone: The specificity of this receptor is unknown. Per-base qualities were not stored, and no clone one base away is much larger.

Whole blood was collected in K2EDTA tubes by collaborating institutions according to the institutions' own protocols. Collaborator samples were shipped for TCRbeta analysis as frozen whole blood, isolated PBMCs, or DNA extracted from either sample type. The specimen sequenced was peripheral blood. This chain joins TRBV19 to TRBJ2-7, with 7 junctional bases fitting TRBD2. The clonotype originates from a man in his forties with acute or convalescent COVID-19. The CDR3 reads CASSSGRGSYEQYF. In nucleotides, the sequence is TGTGCCAGTAGTAGCGGGAGAGGCTCCTACGAGCAGTACTTC. This CDR3, with the reference TRBV19 and TRBJ2-7 proteins standing in past its ends, gives the full variable domain DGGITQSPKYLFRKEGQNVTLSCEQNLNHDAMYWYRQDPGQGLRLIYYSQIVNDFQKGDIAEGYSVSREKKESFPLTVTSAQKNPTAFYLCASSSGRGSYEQYFGPGTRLTVT.